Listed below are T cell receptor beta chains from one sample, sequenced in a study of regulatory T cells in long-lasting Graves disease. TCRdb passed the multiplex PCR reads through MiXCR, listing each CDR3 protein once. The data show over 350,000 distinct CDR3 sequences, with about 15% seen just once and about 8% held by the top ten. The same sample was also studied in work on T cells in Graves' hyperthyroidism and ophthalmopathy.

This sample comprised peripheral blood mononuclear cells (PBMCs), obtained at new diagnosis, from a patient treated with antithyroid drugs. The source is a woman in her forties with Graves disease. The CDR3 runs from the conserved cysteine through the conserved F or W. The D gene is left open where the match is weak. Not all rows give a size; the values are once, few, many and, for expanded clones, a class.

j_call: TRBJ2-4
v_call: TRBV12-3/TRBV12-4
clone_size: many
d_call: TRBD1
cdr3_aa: CASSFGQVQNIQYF
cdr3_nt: TGTGCCAGCAGTTTCGGACAGGTTCAAAACATTCAGTACTTC

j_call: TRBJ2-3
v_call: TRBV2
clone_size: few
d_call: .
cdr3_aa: CASRDHRGRRGGTQYF
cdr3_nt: TGTGCCAGCAGAGACCACAGGGGCCGCAGGGGGGGTACGCAGTATTTT

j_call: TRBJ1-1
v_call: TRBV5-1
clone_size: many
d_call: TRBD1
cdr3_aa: CASSLVRQGARNTEAFF
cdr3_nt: TGCGCCAGCAGCTTGGTAAGACAGGGGGCAAGGAACACTGAAGCTTTCTTT

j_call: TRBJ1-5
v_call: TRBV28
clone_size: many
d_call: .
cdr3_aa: CASSGPQGREPQHF
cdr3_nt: TGTGCCAGCAGCGGACCGCAGGGTAGGGAGCCCCAGCATTTT

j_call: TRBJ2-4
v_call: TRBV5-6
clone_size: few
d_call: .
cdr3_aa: CASSQASLNIQYF
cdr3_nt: TGTGCCAGCAGCCAGGCGTCTTTGAACATTCAGTACTTC

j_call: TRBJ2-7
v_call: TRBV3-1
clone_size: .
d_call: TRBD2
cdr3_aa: CASSASGSYEQYF
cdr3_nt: TGTGCCAGCAGCGCTAGCGGGAGCTACGAGCAGTACTTC

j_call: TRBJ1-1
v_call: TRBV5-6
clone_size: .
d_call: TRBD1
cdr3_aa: CASSLIRGGHLTEAFF
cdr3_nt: TGTGCCAGCAGCTTGATCAGGGGGGGGCATCTGACTGAAGCTTTCTTT

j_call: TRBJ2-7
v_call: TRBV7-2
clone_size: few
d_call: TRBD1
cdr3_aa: CASSVGQELREQYF
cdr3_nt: TGTGCCAGCAGTGTAGGACAGGAACTAAGGGAGCAGTACTTC

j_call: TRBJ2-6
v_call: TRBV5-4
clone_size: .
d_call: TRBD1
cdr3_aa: CASSPSLGQLESSGANVLTF
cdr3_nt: TGTGCCAGCAGCCCCAGCCTGGGACAGTTAGAATCCTCTGGGGCCAACGTCCTGACTTTC

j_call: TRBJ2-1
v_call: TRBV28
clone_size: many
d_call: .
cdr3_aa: CASSLSGPTYNEQFF
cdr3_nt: TGTGCCAGCAGTTTAAGCGGGCCTACCTACAATGAGCAGTTCTTC

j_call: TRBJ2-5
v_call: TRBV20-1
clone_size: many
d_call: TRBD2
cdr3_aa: CSARDPLAGGETQYF
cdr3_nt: TGCAGTGCTAGAGATCCCCTAGCGGGAGGAGAGACCCAGTACTTC

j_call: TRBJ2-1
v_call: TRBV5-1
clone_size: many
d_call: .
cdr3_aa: CASSSQGIQYNEQFF
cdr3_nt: TGCGCCAGCAGCTCGCAGGGAATTCAATACAATGAGCAGTTCTTC

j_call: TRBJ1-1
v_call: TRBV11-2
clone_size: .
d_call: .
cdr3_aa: CASSLGVVMNTEAFF
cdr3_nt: TGTGCCAGCAGCTTAGGTGTGGTCATGAACACTGAAGCTTTCTTT

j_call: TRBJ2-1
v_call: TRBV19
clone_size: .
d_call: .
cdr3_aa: CASSIVPGATRDNEQFF
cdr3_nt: TGTGCCAGTAGTATAGTGCCAGGGGCTACGAGGGACAATGAGCAGTTCTTC

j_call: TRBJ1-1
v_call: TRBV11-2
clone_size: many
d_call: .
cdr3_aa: CASSLDLSASGQAFF
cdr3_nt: TGTGCCAGCAGCTTAGATTTGTCGGCGTCAGGACAGGCTTTCTTT

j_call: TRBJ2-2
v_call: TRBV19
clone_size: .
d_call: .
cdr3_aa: CASTGTLNTGELFF
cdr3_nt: TGTGCCAGTACCGGGACACTAAACACCGGGGAGCTGTTTTTT

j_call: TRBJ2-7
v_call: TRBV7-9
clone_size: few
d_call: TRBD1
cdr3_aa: CASSAARVGLTGAFSYEQYF
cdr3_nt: TGTGCCAGCAGCGCCGCTAGGGTAGGATTAACAGGGGCATTCTCCTACGAGCAGTACTTC

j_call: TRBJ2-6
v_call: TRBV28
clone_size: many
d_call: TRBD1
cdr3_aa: CASSKTFGTGTGANVLTF
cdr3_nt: TGTGCCAGCAGCAAGACCTTTGGGACAGGGACTGGGGCCAACGTCCTGACTTTC

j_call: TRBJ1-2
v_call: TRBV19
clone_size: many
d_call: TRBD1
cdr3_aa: CASTPGTGVYGYTF
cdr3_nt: TGTGCCAGCACCCCCGGGACAGGGGTCTATGGCTACACCTTC

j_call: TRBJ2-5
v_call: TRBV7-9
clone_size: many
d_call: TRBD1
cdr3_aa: CASSRNRGPETQYF
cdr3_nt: TGTGCCAGCAGCCGAAACAGGGGGCCAGAGACCCAGTACTTC

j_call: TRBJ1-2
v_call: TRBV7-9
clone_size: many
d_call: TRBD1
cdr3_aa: CASSLVRPGGGYTF
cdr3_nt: TGTGCCAGCAGCTTAGTCCGCCCAGGGGGCGGCTACACCTTC

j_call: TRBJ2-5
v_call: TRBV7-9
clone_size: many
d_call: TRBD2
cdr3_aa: CAGSFGLAGVETQYF
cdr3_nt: TGTGCCGGCAGCTTTGGACTAGCGGGAGTGGAGACCCAGTACTTC

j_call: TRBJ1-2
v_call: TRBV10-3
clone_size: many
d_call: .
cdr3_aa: CAISEFGGSGYGYTF
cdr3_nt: TGTGCCATCAGTGAATTCGGCGGAAGCGGCTATGGCTACACCTTC

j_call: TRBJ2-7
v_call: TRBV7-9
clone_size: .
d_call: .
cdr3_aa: CASSPGVAPYEQYF
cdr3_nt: TGTGCCAGCAGCCCCGGAGTAGCCCCCTACGAGCAGTACTTC

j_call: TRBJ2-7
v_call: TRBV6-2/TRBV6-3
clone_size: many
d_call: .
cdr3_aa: CASSYSNRRDSYEQYF
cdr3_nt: TGTGCCAGCAGTTACTCGAATCGGCGGGACTCCTACGAGCAGTACTTC

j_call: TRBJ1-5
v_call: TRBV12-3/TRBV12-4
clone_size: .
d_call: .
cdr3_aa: CASILQGDNQPQHF
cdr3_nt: TGTGCCAGCATCCTACAGGGAGACAATCAGCCCCAGCATTTT

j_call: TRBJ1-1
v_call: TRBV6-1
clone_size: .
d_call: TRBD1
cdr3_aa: CASSSTDRGFTEAFF
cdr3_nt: TGTGCCAGCAGCTCTACCGACAGGGGATTCACTGAAGCTTTCTTT

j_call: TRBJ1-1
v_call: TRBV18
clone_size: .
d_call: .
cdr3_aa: CASSTRGLNTEAFF
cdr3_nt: TGTGCCAGCTCAACCCGGGGTCTGAACACTGAAGCTTTCTTT

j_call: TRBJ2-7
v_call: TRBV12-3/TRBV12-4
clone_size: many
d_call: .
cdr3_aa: CASSSPRLGDLFYEQYF
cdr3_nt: TGTGCCAGCAGTTCGCCGCGATTGGGGGACCTTTTCTACGAGCAGTACTTC

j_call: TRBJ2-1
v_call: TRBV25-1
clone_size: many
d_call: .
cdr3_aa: CAGQGLPGGEQFF
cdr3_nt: TGTGCCGGGCAGGGGCTGCCGGGAGGTGAGCAGTTCTTC

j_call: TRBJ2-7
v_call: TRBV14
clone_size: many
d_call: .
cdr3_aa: CASSQSPWDGYYEQYF
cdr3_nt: TGTGCCAGCAGCCAGAGCCCCTGGGACGGCTACTACGAGCAGTACTTC

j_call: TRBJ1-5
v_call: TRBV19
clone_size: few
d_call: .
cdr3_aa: CASSIGGGPSNQPQHF
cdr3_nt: TGTGCCAGTAGCATAGGCGGGGGGCCTAGCAATCAGCCCCAGCATTTT

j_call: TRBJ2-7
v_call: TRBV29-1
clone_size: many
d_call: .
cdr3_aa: CSVAVWQADYEQYF
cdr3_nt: TGCAGCGTTGCGGTGTGGCAGGCAGACTACGAGCAGTACTTC

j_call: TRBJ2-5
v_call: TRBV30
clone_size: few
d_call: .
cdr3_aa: CAWSVQWAGKKETQYF
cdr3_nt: TGTGCCTGGAGTGTACAATGGGCAGGCAAAAAAGAGACCCAGTACTTC

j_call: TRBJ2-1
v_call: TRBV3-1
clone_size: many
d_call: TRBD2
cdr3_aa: CASSQPQGLAGYNEQFF
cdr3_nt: TGTGCCAGCAGCCAACCGCAGGGACTAGCGGGCTACAATGAGCAGTTCTTC

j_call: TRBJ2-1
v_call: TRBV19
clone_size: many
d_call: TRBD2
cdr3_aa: CASMGLGTSDNEQFF
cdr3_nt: TGTGCCAGTATGGGGTTAGGGACTAGCGACAATGAGCAGTTCTTC

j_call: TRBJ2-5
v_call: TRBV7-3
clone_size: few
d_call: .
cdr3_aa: CASSLSGGHQETQYF
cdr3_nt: TGTGCCAGCAGCTTATCCGGGGGGCACCAAGAGACCCAGTACTTC

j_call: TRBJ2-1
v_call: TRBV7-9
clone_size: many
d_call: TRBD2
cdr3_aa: CASSLPGLAGTYNEQFF
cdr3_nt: TGTGCCAGCAGCTTACCGGGACTAGCGGGCACCTACAATGAGCAGTTCTTC

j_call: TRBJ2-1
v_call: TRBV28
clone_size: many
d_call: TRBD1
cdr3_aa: CASGTGVYNEQFF
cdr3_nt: TGTGCCAGCGGGACAGGGGTCTACAATGAGCAGTTCTTC

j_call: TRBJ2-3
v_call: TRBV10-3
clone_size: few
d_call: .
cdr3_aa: CAISEFTADTQYF
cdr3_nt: TGTGCCATCAGTGAGTTCACCGCAGATACGCAGTATTTT

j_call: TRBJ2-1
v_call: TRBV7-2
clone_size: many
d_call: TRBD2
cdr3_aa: CASSRGLANEQFF
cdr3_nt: TGTGCCAGCAGCCGGGGACTAGCCAATGAGCAGTTCTTC